These T cell receptor beta chains were read from a single sample in a study of T cell repertoires in cytomegalovirus infection. Antigens of these TCRs are unknown. TCRdb re-called the reads through MiXCR, storing one row per CDR3 protein. Among some 900,000 distinct CDR3 sequences listed, around a third were seen once. The material was cultured CD8+ T cells from PBMCs, obtained from culture after CMV antigen stimulation. All receptors come from a human donor in good health (CMV status not recorded). Some clones in this sample may be carry-over from other donors' samples. Each CDR3 is given with its conserved first and last residue. Expanded clones get a size class; other rows say once, few or many, or leave the size out.

TRBV2	NA	CAIPGEEDYGYTF
TRBV5-6	few	CASSLVETNTEAFF
TRBV13	NA	CASSASRVDTQYF
TRBV7-8	many	CASSYPGADTQYF
TRBV6-5	many	CASSPRDSNYGYTF
TRBV11-2	many	CASSLERGLSSYNEQFF
TRBV7-9	NA	CASSPPSGGANEQFF
TRBV12-3/TRBV12-4	NA	CASSPTRDRDSPLHF
TRBV7-9	many	CASSLTGGEKLFF
TRBV7-8	many	CASSSQGARNEKLFF
TRBV4-3	NA	CASSQDGGLDEKLFF
TRBV18	NA	CASSLTGTEWQYF
TRBV14	NA	CASSHGTSGAQETQYF
TRBV7-6	few	CASSSGTGITGETEAFF
TRBV6-6	few	CASNPLPGSGGDSNQPQHF
TRBV12-3/TRBV12-4	NA	CASSFTKNNEQFF
TRBV14	NA	CASSQRDRGVEAFF
TRBV5-8	many	CASSFRDRDQPQHF
TRBV7-2	many	CASSSGGGDWDTQYF
TRBV7-9	many	CASSLVWDRGQDTQYF
TRBV7-8	many	CASSLPDRVNTEAFF
TRBV29-1	NA	CSVEVDTPYEQYF
TRBV27	NA	CASSLTPPGNTIYF
TRBV27	NA	CASSPPPGCNQPQHF
TRBV7-9	NA	CASSEYWDRENSGNTIYF
TRBV7-9	few	CASSSSLGVLHYEQYF
TRBV2	NA	CASSDSAENTGELFF
TRBV4-1	NA	CASSQHQGQGPPEAFF
TRBV6-6	many	CASSLHSLGGQGVGGSYGYTF